The entry that follows covers one T cell receptor (beta chain) sequence. CDR1 and CDR2 from the germline V gene are SGHVS and FQNEAQ. The length of the CDR3 is 15 residues. V lost 4 bases to trimming and J lost 7 bases, with 19 bases between them. TCRdb re-called the PCR reads with MiXCR. Of approximately 82,000 clones listed, around 13% were seen once; the top ten hold roughly 9.6%. None of the patients had undergone any treatment ahead of thyroid surgery. The entry originates in a study of metastatic and nonmetastatic thyroid tumors. The clonotype originates from a female donor with papillary thyroid cancer or a benign thyroid nodule (not recorded which). Some clones in this sample may be carry-over from other donors' samples. The chain couples TRBV7-8 to TRBJ1-1; TRBD1 is a possible D gene (5 bases). Sequenced material: tumor tissue. DNA of the CDR3: TGTGCCAGCAGCTCCACCAGGGAGACCTACAATGAAGCTTTCTTT. Translation: CASSSTRETYNEAFF. Complete variable domain (other parts from reference TRBV7-8 and TRBJ1-1): GAGVSQSPRYKVAKRGQDVALRCDPISGHVSLFWYQQALGQGPEFLTYFQNEAQLDKSGLPSDRFFAERPEGSVSTLKIQRTQQEDSAVYLCASSSTRETYNEAFFGQGTRLTVV.